A selection of T cell receptor beta chains follows, all from one sample in a study of cytomegalovirus exposure and HLA in healthy donors. TCRdb's table, derived via immunoSEQ multiplex PCR, lists solely in-frame clones and lacks some. The profile shows tens of thousands of clones, around 85% of them singletons. Sequencing was performed on PBMCs. Source of these receptors: a man aged 25-40 years in good health and CMV-seronegative. CDR3s include the opening cysteine and the closing phenylalanine or tryptophan.

V	J	CDR3
TRBV6-5	TRBJ1-2	CASRDSNYGYTF
TRBV19	TRBJ1-2	CASSIDTAGYTF
TRBV6-1	TRBJ1-4	CASSEGTGFSGKLFF
TRBV6-5	TRBJ2-3	CASSYPHTDTQYF
TRBV2	TRBJ1-2	CASMGRDSVYGYTF
TRBV5-8	TRBJ2-3	CASILYSGGGQTDTQYF
TRBV5-4	TRBJ1-1	CASSPTDSEAFF
TRBV5-1	TRBJ2-3	CASSTGIADTQYF
TRBV21-1	TRBJ1-1	CASSVQGMNTEAFF
TRBV6-1	TRBJ2-1	CASGRSSYNEQFF
TRBV13	TRBJ1-3	CASSLWGEGAIYF
TRBV19	TRBJ1-5	CASSDAGPFSNQPQHF
TRBV10-2	TRBJ1-2	CASSDQGSGYGYTF
TRBV6-5	TRBJ2-3	CASSWAGTGGPDTQYF
TRBV11-2	TRBJ1-6	CASSANRGDSPLHF
TRBV28	TRBJ2-3	CASSIGGVSLDTQYF
TRBV6-1	TRBJ2-7	CASSPAAGVINEQYF
TRBV7-2	TRBJ1-4	CASRDRPTATNEKLFF
TRBV5-1	TRBJ1-6	CASSLGQVYNSPLHF
TRBV6-1	TRBJ2-1	CASSEVAGDYNEQFF
TRBV25-1	TRBJ1-5	CASSDRGSNQPQHF
TRBV7-9	TRBJ1-2	CASSLRDREYGYTF
TRBV9	TRBJ2-7	CASSSSSGAISYEQYF
TRBV5-1	TRBJ2-7	CASSLSGTGYEQYF
TRBV11-2	TRBJ2-3	CASSFRRSDTQYF
TRBV9	TRBJ2-7	CASGPGGAYEQYF
TRBV19	TRBJ1-3	CASSPMGGQGTSGNTIYF
TRBV18	TRBJ1-3	CASSPVAGSGNTIYF
TRBV5-1	TRBJ1-1	CASGTGPNTEAFF
TRBV19	TRBJ1-5	CASSIWQGAGDQPQHF
TRBV27	TRBJ2-7	CASSSYEGQLYEQYF
TRBV19	TRBJ1-1	CASSFRGTWDIELAFF
TRBV27	TRBJ1-2	CASSQSPGYGYTF
TRBV18	TRBJ2-3	CASSPGPDTQYF
TRBV2	TRBJ1-1	CASLLDRVETEAFF
TRBV6-1	TRBJ2-2	CASSWDRGNTGELFF
TRBV6-1	TRBJ2-1	CASSEGPRLAGAPQFF
TRBV5-1	TRBJ2-3	CASSLAVGGTDTQYF
TRBV18	TRBJ1-1	CASSPLGTGGNTEAFF
TRBV19	TRBJ2-5	CASSYSRQGSGTQYF
TRBV6-1	TRBJ1-5	CASSDNRGVTIYGNQPQHF
TRBV7-3	TRBJ2-7	CASSRTRDSYEQYF
TRBV6-5	TRBJ2-7	CASSYSAGTPYEQYF
TRBV7-8	TRBJ2-2	CASTFRTATRGGELFF
TRBV27	TRBJ2-1	CASSRDSRSYNEQFF